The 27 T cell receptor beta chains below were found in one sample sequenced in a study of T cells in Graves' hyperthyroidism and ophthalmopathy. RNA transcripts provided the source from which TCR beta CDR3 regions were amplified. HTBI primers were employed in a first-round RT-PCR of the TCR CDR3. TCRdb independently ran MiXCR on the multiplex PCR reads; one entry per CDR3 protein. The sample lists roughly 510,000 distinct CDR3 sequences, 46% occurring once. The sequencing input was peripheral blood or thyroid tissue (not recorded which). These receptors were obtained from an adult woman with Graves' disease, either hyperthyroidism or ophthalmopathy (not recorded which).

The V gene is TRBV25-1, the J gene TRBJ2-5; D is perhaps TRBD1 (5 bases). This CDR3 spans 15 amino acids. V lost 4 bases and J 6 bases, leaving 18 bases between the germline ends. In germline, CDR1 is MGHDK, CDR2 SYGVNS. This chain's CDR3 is CASSATNLGQQTQYF. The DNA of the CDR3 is TGTGCCAGCAGTGCCACCAACTTGGGGCAGCAGACCCAGTACTTC.

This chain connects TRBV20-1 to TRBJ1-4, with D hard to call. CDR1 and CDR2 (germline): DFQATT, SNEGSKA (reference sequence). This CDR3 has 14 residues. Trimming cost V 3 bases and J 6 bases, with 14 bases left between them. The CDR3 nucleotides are TGCAGTGCTAGCTCAGACGTGGCGGATGAAAAACTGTTTTTT. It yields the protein CSASSDVADEKLFF.

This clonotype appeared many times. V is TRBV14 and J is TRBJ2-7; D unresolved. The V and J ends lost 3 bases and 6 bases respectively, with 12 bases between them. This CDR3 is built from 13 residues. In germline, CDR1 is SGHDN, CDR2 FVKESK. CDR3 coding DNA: TGTGCCAGCAGCCACCTAAATCGAGGCGAGCAGTACTTC. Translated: CASSHLNRGEQYF.

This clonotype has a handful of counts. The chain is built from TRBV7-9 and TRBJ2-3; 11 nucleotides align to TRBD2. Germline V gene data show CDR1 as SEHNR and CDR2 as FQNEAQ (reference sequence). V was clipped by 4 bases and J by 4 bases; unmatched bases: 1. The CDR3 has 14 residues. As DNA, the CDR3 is TGTGCCAGCAGCTCGGGACTAGCGGCAGATACGCAGTATTTT. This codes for CASSSGLAADTQYF.

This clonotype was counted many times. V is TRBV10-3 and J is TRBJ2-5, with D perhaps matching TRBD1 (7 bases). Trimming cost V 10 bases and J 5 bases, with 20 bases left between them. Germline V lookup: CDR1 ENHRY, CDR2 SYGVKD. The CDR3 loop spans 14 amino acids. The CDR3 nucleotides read TGTGCCACCCGAGGTGGAGGGGGCGAGGAGACCCAGTACTTC. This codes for CATRGGGGEETQYF.

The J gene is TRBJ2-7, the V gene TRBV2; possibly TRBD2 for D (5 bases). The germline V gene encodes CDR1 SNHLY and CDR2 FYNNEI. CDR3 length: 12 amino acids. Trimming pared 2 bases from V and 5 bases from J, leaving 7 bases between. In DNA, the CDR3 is TGTGCCAGCAGTGAAACGGGGAACGAGCAGTACTTC. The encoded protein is CASSETGNEQYF.

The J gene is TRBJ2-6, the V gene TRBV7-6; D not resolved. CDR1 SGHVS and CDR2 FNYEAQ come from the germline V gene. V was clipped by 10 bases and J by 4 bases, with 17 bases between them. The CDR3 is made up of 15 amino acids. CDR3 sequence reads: CATIDGRAGANVLTF. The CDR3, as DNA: TGTGCCACTATCGACGGCAGAGCCGGGGCCAACGTCCTGACTTTC.

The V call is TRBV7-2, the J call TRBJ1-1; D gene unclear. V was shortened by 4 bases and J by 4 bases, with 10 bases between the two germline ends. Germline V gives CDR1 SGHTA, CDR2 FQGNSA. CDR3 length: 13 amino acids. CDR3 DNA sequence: TGTGCCAGCAGCTCGGGCGGCGGCACTGAAGCTTTCTTT. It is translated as CASSSGGGTEAFF.

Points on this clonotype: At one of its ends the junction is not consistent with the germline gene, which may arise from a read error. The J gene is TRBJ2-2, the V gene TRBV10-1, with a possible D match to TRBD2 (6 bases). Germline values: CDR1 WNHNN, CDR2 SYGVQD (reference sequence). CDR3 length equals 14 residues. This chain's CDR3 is CASSRGTPTGELLF. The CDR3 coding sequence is TGCGCCAGCAGTCGGGGGACCCCCACCGGGGAGCTGCTTTTT.

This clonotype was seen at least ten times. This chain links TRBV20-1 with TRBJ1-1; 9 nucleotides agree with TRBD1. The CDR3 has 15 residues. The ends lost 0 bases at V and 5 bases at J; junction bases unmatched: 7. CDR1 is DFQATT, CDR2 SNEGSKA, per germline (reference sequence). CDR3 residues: CSARDRRQGETEAFF. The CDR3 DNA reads TGCAGTGCTAGAGATCGGCGACAGGGGGAAACTGAAGCTTTCTTT.

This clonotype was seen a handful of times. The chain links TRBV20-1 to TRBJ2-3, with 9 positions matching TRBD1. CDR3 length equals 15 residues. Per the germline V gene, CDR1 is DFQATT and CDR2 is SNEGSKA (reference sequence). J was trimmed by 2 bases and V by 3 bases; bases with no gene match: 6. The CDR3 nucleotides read TGCAGTGCTAGCCCGGGACAGGGTTTCACAGATACGCAGTATTTT. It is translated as CSASPGQGFTDTQYF.

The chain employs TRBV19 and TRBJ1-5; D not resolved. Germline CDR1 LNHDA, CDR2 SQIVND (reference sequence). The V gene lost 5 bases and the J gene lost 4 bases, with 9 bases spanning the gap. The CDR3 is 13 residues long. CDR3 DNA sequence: TGTGCCAGTAGTCGGCAGATTAATCAGCCCCAGCATTTT. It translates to CASSRQINQPQHF.

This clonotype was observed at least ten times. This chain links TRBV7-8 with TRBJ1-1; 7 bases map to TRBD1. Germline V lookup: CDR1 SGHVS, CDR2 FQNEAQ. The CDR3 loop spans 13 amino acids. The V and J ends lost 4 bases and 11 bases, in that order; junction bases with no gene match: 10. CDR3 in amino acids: CASSSRTGLDAFF. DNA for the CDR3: TGTGCCAGCAGCTCCAGGACAGGCCTGGACGCTTTCTTT.

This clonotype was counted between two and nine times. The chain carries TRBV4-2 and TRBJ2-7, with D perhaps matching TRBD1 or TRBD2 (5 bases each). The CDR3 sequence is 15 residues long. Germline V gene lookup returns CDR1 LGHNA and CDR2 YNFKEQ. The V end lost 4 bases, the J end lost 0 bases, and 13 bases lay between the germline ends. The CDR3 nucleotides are TGTGCCAGCAGCCTATCCGGGACCATCTCCTACGAGCAGTACTTC. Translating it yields CASSLSGTISYEQYF.

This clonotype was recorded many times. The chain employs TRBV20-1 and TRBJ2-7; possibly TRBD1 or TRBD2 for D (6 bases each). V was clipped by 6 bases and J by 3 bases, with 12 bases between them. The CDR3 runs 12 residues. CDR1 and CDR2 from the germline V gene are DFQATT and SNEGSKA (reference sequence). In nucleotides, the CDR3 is TGCAGTGCCCCGGGGGCGGGCTACGAGCAGTACTTC. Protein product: CSAPGAGYEQYF.

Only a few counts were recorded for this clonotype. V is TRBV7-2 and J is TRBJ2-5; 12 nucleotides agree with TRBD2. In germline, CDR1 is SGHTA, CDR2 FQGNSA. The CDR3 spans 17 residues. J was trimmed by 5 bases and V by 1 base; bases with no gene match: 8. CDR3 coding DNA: TGTGCCAGCAGCTTAGATCTAGCGGGGGGGCTTTTGGAGACCCAGTACTTC. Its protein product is CASSLDLAGGLLETQYF.

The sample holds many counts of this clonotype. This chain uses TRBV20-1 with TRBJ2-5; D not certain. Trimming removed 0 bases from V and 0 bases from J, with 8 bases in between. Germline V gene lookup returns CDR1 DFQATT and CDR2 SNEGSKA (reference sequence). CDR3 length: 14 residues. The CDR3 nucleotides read TGCAGTGCTAGAGAGTGGGGTAACCAAGAGACCCAGTACTTC. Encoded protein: CSAREWGNQETQYF.

The CDR3 coding sequence is TGCAGTGCGGAGAGCGGGTTAGGAGTGGGAGAGACCCAGTACTTC. It yields the protein CSAESGLGVGETQYF. This chain links TRBV20-1 with TRBJ2-5; possibly TRBD2 for D (6 bases). CDR1 and CDR2 (germline): DFQATT, SNEGSKA (reference sequence). The CDR3 is 15 amino acids. Deletions cut 6 bases from V and 4 bases from J, with 21 bases between.

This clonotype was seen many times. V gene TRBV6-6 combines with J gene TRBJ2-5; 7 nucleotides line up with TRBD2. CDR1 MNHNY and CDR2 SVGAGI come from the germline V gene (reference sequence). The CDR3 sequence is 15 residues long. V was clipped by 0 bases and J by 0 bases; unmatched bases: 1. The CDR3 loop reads CASSYSGTNQETQYF. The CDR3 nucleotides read TGTGCCAGCAGTTACTCAGGGACTAACCAAGAGACCCAGTACTTC.

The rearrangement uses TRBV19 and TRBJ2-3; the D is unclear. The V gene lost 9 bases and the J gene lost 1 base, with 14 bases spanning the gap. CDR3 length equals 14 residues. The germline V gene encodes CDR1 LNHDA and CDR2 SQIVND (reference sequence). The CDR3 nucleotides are TGTGCCAGCAGCTTGCACAACCGCACAGATACGCAGTATTTT. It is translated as CASSLHNRTDTQYF. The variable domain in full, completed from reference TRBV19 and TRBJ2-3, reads DGGITQSPKYLFRKEGQNVTLSCEQNLNHDAMYWYRQDPGQGLRLIYYSQIVNDFQKGDIAEGYSVSREKKESFPLTVTSAQKNPTAFYLCASSLHNRTDTQYFGPGTRLTVL.

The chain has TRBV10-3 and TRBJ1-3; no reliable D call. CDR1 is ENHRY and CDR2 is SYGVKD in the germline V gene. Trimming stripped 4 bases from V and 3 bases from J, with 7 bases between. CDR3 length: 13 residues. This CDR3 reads CAISAIYGNTIYF. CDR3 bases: TGTGCCATCAGTGCAATCTATGGAAACACCATATATTTT.

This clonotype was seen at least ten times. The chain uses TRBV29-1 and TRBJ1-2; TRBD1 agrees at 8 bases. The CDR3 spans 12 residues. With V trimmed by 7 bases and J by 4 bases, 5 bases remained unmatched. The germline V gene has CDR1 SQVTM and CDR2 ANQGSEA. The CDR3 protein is CSAQQGGYGYTF. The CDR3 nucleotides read TGCAGCGCGCAACAGGGGGGCTATGGCTACACCTTC.

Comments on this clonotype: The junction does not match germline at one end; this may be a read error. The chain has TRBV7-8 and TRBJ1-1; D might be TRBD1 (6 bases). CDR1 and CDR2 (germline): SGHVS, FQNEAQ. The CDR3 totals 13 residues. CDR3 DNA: TGCGCCAGCAGCCCAGGGGTGGCCCGTGAAGCTTTCTTT. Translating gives CASSPGVAREAFF.

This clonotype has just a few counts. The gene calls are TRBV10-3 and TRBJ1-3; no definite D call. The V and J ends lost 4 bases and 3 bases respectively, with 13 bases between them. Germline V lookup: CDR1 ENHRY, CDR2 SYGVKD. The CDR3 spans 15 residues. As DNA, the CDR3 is TGTGCCATCAGTGCGGGGAACGAGAGTGGAAACACCATATATTTT. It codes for CAISAGNESGNTIYF.

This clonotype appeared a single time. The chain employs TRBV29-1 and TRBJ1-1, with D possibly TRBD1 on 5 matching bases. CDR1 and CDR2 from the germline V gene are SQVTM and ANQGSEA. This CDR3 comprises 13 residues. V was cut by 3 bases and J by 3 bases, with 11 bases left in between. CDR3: CSVEEGPDTEAFF. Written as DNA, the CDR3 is TGCAGCGTTGAGGAGGGGCCGGACACTGAAGCTTTCTTT.

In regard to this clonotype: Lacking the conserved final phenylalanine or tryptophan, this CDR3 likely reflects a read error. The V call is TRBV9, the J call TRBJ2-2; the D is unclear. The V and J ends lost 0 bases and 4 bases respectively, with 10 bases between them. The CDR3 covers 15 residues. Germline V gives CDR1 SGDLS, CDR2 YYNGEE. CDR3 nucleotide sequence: TGTGCCAGCAGCGTAGAGTTAGCACGCACCGGGGAGCTGTTTTGT. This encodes CASSVELARTGELFC.

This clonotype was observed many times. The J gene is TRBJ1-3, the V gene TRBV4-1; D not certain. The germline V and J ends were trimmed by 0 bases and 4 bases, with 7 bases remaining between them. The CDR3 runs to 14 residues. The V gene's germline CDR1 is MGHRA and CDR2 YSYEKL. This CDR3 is CASSQEGHGNTIYF. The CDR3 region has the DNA TGCGCCAGCAGCCAAGAAGGGCACGGAAACACCATATATTTT.